This T cell receptor (beta chain) was sequenced for a study of T cell repertoires in cytomegalovirus infection. For the study at large: Signatures in public TCR beta sequences pointed to both CMV infection and matching HLA type.

Germline CDR1 is SEHNR and CDR2 is FQNEAQ (reference sequence). V lost 5 bases, J lost 1 base, and 6 bases stayed unmatched. The CDR3 is 16 residues long. On this clonotype: The antigen is unknown.

TCRdb re-analysed the reads in MiXCR, keeping a single row per CDR3 protein. This table holds about 830,000 distinct CDR3 sequences, 30% to 35% found once. Study findings and constraints: The study found HLA-C-restricted CMV-specific TCR beta clonotypes dominating the ex vivo response.

The sequencing here drew on cultured CD8+ T cells from PBMCs, taken from culture after CMV antigen stimulation. The chain carries TRBV7-9 and TRBJ2-5; 11 nucleotides match TRBD2. This receptor was obtained from a human donor in good health (CMV status not recorded). Some clones in this sample may be carry-over from other donors' samples. The DNA of the CDR3 is TGTGCCAGCAGCAAACTAGCGGGGGCCTTCCAAGAGACCCAGTACTTC. Its protein product is CASSKLAGAFQETQYF. The whole variable domain, filled in from reference TRBV7-9 and TRBJ2-5, reads DTGVSQNPRHKITKRGQNVTFRCDPISEHNRLYWYRQTLGQGPEFLTYFQNEAQLEKSRLLSDRFSAERPKGSFSTLEIQRTEQGDSAMYLCASSKLAGAFQETQYFGPGTRLLVL.